The present TCR beta chain was sequenced within a study of T-cell memory formation after mild COVID-19. This clonotype occurred a few times. Germline values: CDR1 SGHTA, CDR2 FQGTGA. CDR3 length: 13 residues. V was clipped by 5 bases and J by 5 bases, with 9 bases between them. TCRdb analysed the 5' RACE reads with MiXCR anew, one entry per CDR3 protein. The sample contains around 530,000 distinct CDR3 sequences, roughly a fifth of which appear only once. The chain joins TRBV7-3 to TRBJ2-2; the D gene is possibly TRBD1 (5 bases). The TCR sequence derives from an adult woman who had mild COVID-19 (a few samples of this study predate the infection). Cell type and time point are not known. What was sequenced was PBMCs or a T cell subset sorted from them (not recorded which). The CDR3 protein is CASSRTTTGELFF. The CDR3 DNA reads TGTGCCAGCAGCCGGACAACAACCGGGGAGCTGTTTTTT. Full variable domain (remainder filled in from reference TRBV7-3 and TRBJ2-2): GAGVSQTPSNKVTEKGKYVELRCDPISGHTALYWYRQSLGQGPEFLIYFQGTGAADDSGLPNDRFFAVRPEGSVSTLKIQRTERGDSAVYLCASSRTTTGELFFGEGSRLTVL.